One sample yielded the 17 T cell receptor beta chains listed below, sequenced in a study of CD8+CD57+ T cells in acquired aplastic anemia. The patients chosen for sequencing had shown expansion of CD8+CD57+ cells (detected by flow cytometry). Genomic DNA, serving as template, underwent TCR beta VDJ and CDR3 profiling. TCRdb itself ran the reads through MiXCR, one entry per CDR3 protein. The sample lists about 240,000 distinct CDR3 sequences, approximately 45% seen once, with 6.5% to 10% in the top ten. Sequenced: sorted CD4+, CD8+, or CD8+CD57+ T cells (not recorded which) from PBMCs. Receptor source: a human donor with aplastic anemia.

This clonotype was detected a few times. The CDR3 sequence: CASSGRDYDKGAFF. In DNA form, the CDR3 reads TGTGCCAGCAGTGGCCGGGACTACGACAAAGGGGCTTTCTTT. The V gene is TRBV6-1, the J gene TRBJ1-1, with D possibly TRBD1 on 5 matching bases. The V and J ends lost 4 bases and 11 bases respectively, with 20 bases between them. The CDR3 has 14 residues. Germline values: CDR1 MNHNS, CDR2 SASEGT.

V usage is TRBV29-1 and J usage is TRBJ1-1; tentatively, D is TRBD1 (6 bases). Trimming stripped 6 bases from V and 6 bases from J, with 8 bases between. CDR3 length: 10 residues. Germline CDR1 SQVTM, CDR2 ANQGSEA. The CDR3 DNA sequence: TGCAGCGTGGACAGTTCTGAAGCTTTCTTT. This codes for CSVDSSEAFF.

The chain employs TRBV10-3 and TRBJ1-3; perhaps TRBD1 as D (6 bases). The germline V gene has CDR1 ENHRY and CDR2 SYGVKD. The CDR3 extends over 14 amino acids. The germline V and J ends were trimmed by 10 bases and 7 bases, with 20 bases remaining between them. The CDR3 sequence: CASTLQGTENTIYF. The CDR3 DNA reads as TGTGCCAGTACTTTACAGGGAACCGAGAACACCATATATTTT.

The chain employs TRBV29-1 and TRBJ2-7, with D possibly called TRBD1 or TRBD2 (5 bases each). Trimming pared 6 bases from V and 5 bases from J, leaving 17 bases between. CDR3 length: 13 residues. CDR1 is SQVTM, CDR2 ANQGSEA, per germline. The CDR3 sequence is CSVVAGDRDEQYF. CDR3 coding DNA: TGCAGCGTCGTGGCCGGGGACCGAGACGAGCAGTACTTC.

To note about this clonotype: Lacking the conserved final phenylalanine or tryptophan, this CDR3 likely reflects a read error. The chain uses TRBV6-4 and TRBJ2-7; D uncertain. The germline V and J ends were trimmed by 5 bases and 3 bases, with 14 bases remaining between them. Germline CDR1 and CDR2: MRHNA and SNTAGT. CDR3 length: 14 amino acids. Here the CDR3 DNA reads TGTGCCAGCAGTTTCGCTAGATCGGACTACGAGCAGTACTAC. Amino acids: CASSFARSDYEQYY.

The chain recombines TRBV29-1 with TRBJ2-7; D is unclear. This CDR3 is 11 amino acids long. Germline values: CDR1 SQVTM, CDR2 ANQGSEA. Trimming shortened V by 6 bases and J by 3 bases, and 9 bases separated the two germline ends. CDR3 amino acids: CSVKSGYEQYF. As DNA, the CDR3 is TGCAGCGTCAAGTCTGGCTACGAGCAGTACTTC.

V usage is TRBV7-9 and J usage is TRBJ2-7; 8 nucleotides agree with TRBD2. The CDR3 covers 19 residues. Germline V gene lookup returns CDR1 SEHNR and CDR2 FQNEAQ (reference sequence). Trimming removed 6 bases from V and 2 bases from J; junction bases left unmatched: 21. CDR3 amino acids: CASRQRRQQLAVRTYEQYF. CDR3 DNA sequence: TGTGCCAGCAGGCAGAGAAGACAGCAACTAGCGGTTAGAACCTACGAGCAGTACTTC.

This clonotype appeared a single time. The J gene is TRBJ1-2, the V gene TRBV24-1, with 9 bases aligning to TRBD1. The CDR3 is 13 amino acids. Germline V gene data show CDR1 as KGHDR and CDR2 as SFDVKD. Unmatched junction bases numbered 3, after V lost 3 bases and J lost 8 bases. Here the CDR3 reads CATSDRDRDGYTF. CDR3 coding DNA: TGTGCCACCAGTGATCGGGACAGGGACGGCTACACCTTC.

The chain uses TRBV7-9 and TRBJ1-6, with TRBD1 matching 9 bases. V trimming: 5 bases; J trimming: 7 bases; junction bases outside the gene matches: 6. This CDR3 comprises 15 residues. Germline CDR1 and CDR2: SEHNR and FQNEAQ (reference sequence). The CDR3 sequence: CASSRTGDGNSPLHF. The DNA for the CDR3 is TGTGCCAGCAGCAGGACAGGGGACGGGAATTCACCCCTCCACTTT.

The rearrangement joins TRBV3-1 to TRBJ2-1, with D perhaps matching TRBD2 (6 bases). Trimming left V 0 bases short and J 8 bases short, with 23 bases between. The germline V gene encodes CDR1 LGHDT and CDR2 YNNKEL (reference sequence). There are 18 residues in the CDR3. CDR3 in amino acids: CASSQDRSGLFRGDEQFF. The CDR3 DNA follows: TGTGCCAGCAGCCAAGATAGGTCGGGACTCTTCCGAGGAGATGAGCAGTTCTTC.

This clonotype was seen more than once but under ten times. The chain carries TRBV28 and TRBJ1-5, with D uncertain. The ends were cut back, 7 bases at V and 7 bases at J, with 14 bases in the middle. This CDR3 region has 13 residues. Germline CDR1 is MDHEN and CDR2 is SYDVKM. The CDR3 here is CASTDPGYQPQHF. The CDR3 DNA reads as TGTGCCAGCACCGATCCCGGGTACCAGCCCCAGCATTTT.

The V call is TRBV6-4, the J call TRBJ2-7; the match to TRBD1 covers 7 bases. V lost 1 base, J lost 8 bases, and 23 bases stayed unmatched. From germline, CDR1 is MRHNA and CDR2 SNTAGT. This CDR3 spans 19 amino acids. CDR3 DNA sequence: TGTGCCAGCAGTGACTTGTTCCTAGGGGGCGACTCGGGCACTCAAAAGCAGTACTTC. Its translation is CASSDLFLGGDSGTQKQYF.

As concerns this clonotype: This clone may be a read error of a much larger clone one base away. This rearrangement joins TRBV6-6 to TRBJ2-7, with 8 nucleotides matching TRBD1. There are 15 residues in the CDR3. The V segment lost 5 bases and the J segment 7 bases; nucleotides outside the gene matches: 13. Germline-derived CDR1 and CDR2 are MNHNY and SVGAGI (reference sequence). The CDR3 coding sequence is TGTGCCAGCAGTATACCGGGACAGGCTTGGGATGAGCAGTACTTC. Amino acid sequence: CASSIPGQAWDEQYF.

The chain carries TRBV5-6 and TRBJ2-7; D tentatively reads TRBD1 or TRBD2 (5 bases each). Germline assignment: CDR1 SGHDT and CDR2 YYEEEE. Trimming removed 3 bases from V and 6 bases from J, with 16 bases in between. The CDR3 has 14 residues. The CDR3 nucleotides read TGTGCCAGCAGCTCCGGGACCCGGCCCATCGAGCAGTACTTC. Protein: CASSSGTRPIEQYF. Combining the CDR3 with reference TRBV5-6 and TRBJ2-7 gives the whole variable domain DAGVTQSPTHLIKTRGQQVTLRCSPKSGHDTVSWYQQALGQGPQFIFQYYEEEERQRGNFPDRFSGHQFPNYSSELNVNALLLGDSALYLCASSSGTRPIEQYFGPGTRLTVT.

This chain joins TRBV12-5 and TRBJ2-1, with 9 positions matching TRBD2. V lost 7 bases to trimming and J lost 2 bases; unmatched junction nucleotides: 9. This CDR3 comprises 16 residues. CDR1 LGHNT and CDR2 FRNRAP come from the germline V gene. The CDR3 nucleotides are TGTGCTAGTGCACCCCTGGGACTAGCCCCCTACAATGAGCAGTTCTTC. Translated, it gives CASAPLGLAPYNEQFF.

The chain is built from TRBV10-3 and TRBJ1-3, with D unclear. The ends were cut back, 3 bases at V and 4 bases at J, with 7 bases in the middle. The CDR3 extends over 13 amino acids. In germline, CDR1 is ENHRY, CDR2 SYGVKD. The chain's CDR3 is CAISEYGGNTIYF. CDR3 in DNA: TGTGCCATCAGTGAATACGGGGGAAACACCATATATTTT.

This clonotype was counted at least ten times. The rearrangement links TRBV9 to TRBJ1-3; D is unresolved. CDR3 length: 16 amino acids. The V gene's germline CDR1 is SGDLS and CDR2 YYNGEE. Trimming removed 6 bases from V and 0 bases from J, with 16 bases in between. CDR3 coding DNA: TGTGCCAGCACCCAGCTAGACGAAAACTCTGGAAACACCATATATTTT. Translated: CASTQLDENSGNTIYF.